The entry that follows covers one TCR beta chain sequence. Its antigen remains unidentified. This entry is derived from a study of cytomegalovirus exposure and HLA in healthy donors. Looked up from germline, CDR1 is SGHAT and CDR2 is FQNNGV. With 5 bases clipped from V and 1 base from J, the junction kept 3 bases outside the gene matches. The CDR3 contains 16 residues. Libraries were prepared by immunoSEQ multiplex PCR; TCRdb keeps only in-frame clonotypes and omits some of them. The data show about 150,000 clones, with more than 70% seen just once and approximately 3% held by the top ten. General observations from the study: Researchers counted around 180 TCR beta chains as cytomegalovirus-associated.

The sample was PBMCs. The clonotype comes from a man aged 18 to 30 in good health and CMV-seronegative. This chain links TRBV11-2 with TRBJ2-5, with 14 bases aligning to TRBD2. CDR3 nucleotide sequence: TGTGCCAGCAGCATCGGGACTAGCGGGGGCCAAGAGACCCAGTACTTC. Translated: CASSIGTSGGQETQYF.